This T cell receptor beta chain derives from a study of T cells in Graves' hyperthyroidism and ophthalmopathy. Study-wide findings and caveats: Ophthalmopathy, which appeared later, was predicted by the model a median roughly 6.4 months before onset. Within blood appeared most thyroid clonotypes that had expanded above 0.001.

The sample holds many counts of this clonotype. Its antigen is currently unknown. Amplified regions were TCR beta CDR3 sequences from RNA transcripts. The HTBI primer set served for first-round RT-PCR of the TCR CDR3. Via MiXCR, TCRdb re-called the multiplex PCR reads, giving one row per CDR3 protein. The sample lists approximately 500,000 distinct CDR3 sequences; 40% to 55% were seen once. Per the germline V gene, CDR1 is LNHNV and CDR2 is YYDKDF (reference sequence). V was cut by 1 base and J by 2 bases, with 10 bases left in between. The CDR3 is made up of 15 amino acids. This chain joins TRBV15 and TRBJ2-3; the D gene is possibly TRBD1 (5 bases). This clonotype originated in a young woman with Graves' hyperthyroidism. Sequences were obtained from peripheral blood or thyroid tissue (not recorded which). This CDR3 reads CATSRVGQSTDTQYF. The CDR3 DNA is TGTGCCACCAGCAGAGTGGGGCAGTCCACAGATACGCAGTATTTT.